This is a list of T cell receptor beta chains from one sample in a study of shared clonotypes between healthy human individuals. The method was immunoSEQ multiplex PCR; TCRdb's version includes in-frame clones alone and lacks a portion of them. The sample has a few million clones; 90% to 96% are singletons. The sequencing sample was made of naive CD4+ T cells sorted from blood. The receptors were sampled from a man aged 18 to 30 in good health. Each CDR3 is given with its conserved first and last residue. D genes are given only for firm matches. Some rows mark clone size as missing; the rest say once, few, many or name a class of expanded clone.

d_call j_call clone_size v_call cdr3_nt cdr3_aa
. TRBJ1-3 . TRBV6-1 TGTGCCAGCAGTGGATCCCTCTCTGGAAACACCATATATTTT CASSGSLSGNTIYF
TRBD1 TRBJ2-2 . TRBV2 TGTGCCAGCAGTGAAGGGACAGGGAGGAACACCGGGGAGCTGTTTTTT CASSEGTGRNTGELFF
TRBD2 TRBJ2-1 . TRBV7-2 TGTGCCGGAACTATAGCGGGGGGGCCTGATGAGCAGTTCTTC CAGTIAGGPDEQFF
. TRBJ1-1 . TRBV9 TGTGCCAGCAGCGTAGGAGGGGAATGGAACACTGAAGCTTTCTTT CASSVGGEWNTEAFF
. TRBJ2-1 . TRBV27 TGTGCCAGCAGTTCGGCTCCTCCGGAGGACAATGAGCAGTTCTTC CASSSAPPEDNEQFF
TRBD2 TRBJ2-7 . TRBV5-4 TGTGCCAGCAGGCAAGGTAGCGGGAGTTTATCCTACGAGCAGTACTTC CASRQGSGSLSYEQYF
. TRBJ2-2 once TRBV2 TGTGCCAGCAGTGAGAGGGGAGGTACCGGGGAGCTGTTTTTT CASSERGGTGELFF
TRBD1 TRBJ1-2 . TRBV18 TGTGCCAGCTCACAAAGACAGGGTTTCTATGGCTACACCTTC CASSQRQGFYGYTF
. TRBJ1-3 . TRBV6-4 TGTGCCAGCAGTGCAGTGATTCGGGACACCATATATTTT CASSAVIRDTIYF
. TRBJ2-7 . TRBV10-2 TGCGCCAGCAGTGTCAACAGGGTCGAGCAGTACTTC CASSVNRVEQYF
. TRBJ2-2 . TRBV6-5 TGTGCCAGCTCCCCGACAGCCCCTCAGACCGGGGAGCTGTTTTTT CASSPTAPQTGELFF
. TRBJ1-1 . TRBV25-1 TGTGCCAGCAGTGACCCTGGGAAGGGTGGAACTGAAGCTTTCTTT CASSDPGKGGTEAFF
. TRBJ2-5 once TRBV25-1 TGTGCCAGCAGTGCGACTCCTTTTGAGACCCAGTACTTC CASSATPFETQYF
. TRBJ2-3 . TRBV9 TGTGCCAGCAGCGTCGACTGGAACACAGATACGCAGTATTTT CASSVDWNTDTQYF
. TRBJ2-1 . TRBV30 TGTGCCTGGGCCCTGCCATATGAGCAGTTCTTC CAWALPYEQFF
. TRBJ2-3 . TRBV4-1 TGCGCCAGCAGCCAAGGGCTGGCGGGATGGACAGATACGCAGTATTTT CASSQGLAGWTDTQYF
. TRBJ1-2 once TRBV5-1 TGCGCCAGCAGCCCCACCCCCCGGGCAAATAATGGCTACACCTTC CASSPTPRANNGYTF
. TRBJ1-2 . TRBV7-2 TGTGCCAGCAGCCCTGACAGTAACTATGGCTACACCTTC CASSPDSNYGYTF